This T cell receptor (beta chain) was sequenced during a study of T cell repertoires in cytomegalovirus infection. Germline-derived CDR1 and CDR2 are MNHEY and SMNVEV (reference sequence). The CDR3 is 13 residues long. TCRdb passed the reads through MiXCR, listing each CDR3 protein once. The sample includes about 770,000 distinct CDR3 sequences, approximately 32% of them seen just once. In its sample, this clonotype was seen a few times. Its antigen is unknown. One end of the junction is discordant with germline, which a read error may explain. The rearrangement joins TRBV27 to TRBJ2-7; TRBD1 matches at 7 bases. This clonotype originated in a human donor in good health (CMV status not recorded). Some clones in this sample may be carry-over from other donors' samples. Source: cultured CD8+ T cells from PBMCs, taken from culture after CMV antigen stimulation. The CDR3 region is CASSPRQGLVRSF. In nucleotides, the CDR3 is TGTGCCAGCAGTCCCCGACAGGGCCTAGTTAGGTCCTTC.